This T cell receptor (beta chain) was retrieved from a study of blood T cell repertoires in COVID-19. Study context: The analysed material was cDNA or gDNA that came from T cells, B-cell-depleted T cells, or PBMCs.

Repertoires were generated with immunoSEQ multiplex PCR, while TCRdb's copy carries only in-frame clones and drops some. The sample lists 55,000 to 80,000 clones; roughly 86% were seen once. Trimming stripped 4 bases from V and 4 bases from J, with 12 bases between. The CDR3 length is 14 residues. The germline CDR1 and CDR2 sequences are SGHRS and YFSETQ. What was sequenced was peripheral blood. This rearrangement joins TRBV5-1 to TRBJ1-3; D gene uncertain. The sequence came from a man aged 70-80 years with acute or convalescent COVID-19. CDR3 in amino acids: CASSSGEPGNTIYF. CDR3 sequence (DNA): TGCGCCAGCAGCAGTGGAGAACCGGGAAACACCATATATTTT.